These 24 T cell receptor beta chains were sequenced from one sample in a study of blood T cell repertoires in COVID-19. Method: immunoSEQ multiplex PCR; TCRdb's copy keeps in-frame clones and lacks some. This table holds approximately 210,000 clones, around 83% found once. The sample comprised peripheral blood. The source of these receptors is a man between 45 and 60 years old with active or convalescent COVID-19.

The gene calls are TRBV6-2 or TRBV6-3 and TRBJ1-5, with a tentative D call TRBD1 (6 bases). The germline V gene encodes CDR1 MNHEY and CDR2 SVGEGT. CDR3 length equals 15 residues. Trimming cost V 4 bases and J 1 base, with 11 bases left between them. CDR3 in amino acids: CASSFVDRSNQPQHF. The CDR3 DNA follows: TGTGCCAGCAGTTTTGTCGACAGGAGCAATCAGCCCCAGCATTTT.

V is TRBV24-1 and J is TRBJ2-3; D is ambiguous. V lost 0 bases and J 2 bases, leaving 5 bases between the germline ends. CDR3 size: 14 residues. The germline V gene encodes CDR1 KGHDR and CDR2 SFDVKD. CDR3 sequence: CATSDLDTTDTQYF. Written as DNA, the CDR3 is TGTGCCACCAGTGATTTGGACACCACAGATACGCAGTATTTT.

This chain links TRBV18 with TRBJ1-1, with a weak D call TRBD1 (5 bases). The CDR3 consists of 15 residues. The germline CDR1 and CDR2 sequences are KGHSH and LQKENI. V gave up 0 bases and J gave up 0 bases, with 8 bases separating them. The CDR3, as DNA: TGTGCCAGCTCACCACCGACAGCAGTGAACACTGAAGCTTTCTTT. Translating gives CASSPPTAVNTEAFF.

The gene calls are TRBV5-4 and TRBJ1-1; 8 nucleotides line up with TRBD1. Germline V CDR1 and CDR2: SGHNT, YYREEE (reference sequence). The CDR3 covers 15 residues. V lost 1 base and J lost 7; bases outside the gene matches: 9. The CDR3 coding sequence is TGTGCCAGCAGCTTGAAGGCAGGGGGCGCGGGTGAAGCTTTCTTT. It codes for CASSLKAGGAGEAFF.

This chain uses TRBV11-3 with TRBJ2-5; D is perhaps TRBD2 (6 bases). The CDR3 has 13 residues. Trimming pared 2 bases from V and 5 bases from J, leaving 9 bases between. Germline V CDR1 and CDR2: SGHNT, YENEEA. This chain's CDR3 is CASSLKGGETQYF. In DNA, the CDR3 is TGTGCCAGCAGCTTAAAGGGAGGCGAGACCCAGTACTTC. Supplemented by reference TRBV11-3 and TRBJ2-5, the full variable domain reads EAGVVQSPRYKIIEKKQPVAFWCNPISGHNTLYWYLQNLGQGPELLIRYENEEAVDDSQLPKDRFSAERLKGVDSTLKIQPAELGDSAVYLCASSLKGGETQYFGPGTRLLVL.

This chain links TRBV7-8 with TRBJ2-3, with a tentative D call TRBD2 (5 bases). With 5 bases removed from V and 6 bases from J, the gap between germline ends came to 15 bases. The length of the CDR3 is 14 residues. CDR1 SGHVS and CDR2 FQNEAQ come from the germline V gene. Here the CDR3 reads CASSLLEDQDTQYF. The CDR3 DNA reads as TGTGCCAGCAGCCTCCTGGAGGATCAGGATACGCAGTATTTT.

This clone was counted a few times. The chain joins TRBV30 to TRBJ1-1; no reliable D call. Germline CDR1 GTSNPN, CDR2 SVGIG (reference sequence). The germline V and J ends were trimmed by 2 bases and 5 bases, with 12 bases remaining between them. The CDR3 has 13 residues. This CDR3 reads CAWSRFEGTEAFF. CDR3 in DNA: TGTGCCTGGAGTAGATTCGAGGGTACTGAAGCTTTCTTT.

In this sample, this clone turned up once. The chain recombines TRBV5-1 with TRBJ1-1; D possibly corresponds to TRBD1 (5 bases). V was pared by 4 bases and J by 7 bases, with 8 bases between. The CDR3 extends over 11 amino acids. Germline V lookup: CDR1 SGHRS, CDR2 YFSETQ. The CDR3 DNA follows: TGCGCCAGCAGCGGGGGGGTTGAAGCTTTCTTT. This gives the protein CASSGGVEAFF.

V gene TRBV6-2 or TRBV6-3 combines with J gene TRBJ1-2; 7 positions match TRBD1. Unmatched junction bases numbered 8, after V lost 4 bases and J lost 3 bases. Germline loops: CDR1 MNHEY, CDR2 SVGEGT. The CDR3 spans 15 residues. The CDR3 reads CASSSVQGSYYGYTF. CDR3 in DNA: TGTGCCAGCAGTTCGGTACAGGGGTCTTACTATGGCTACACCTTC.

The chain has TRBV19 and TRBJ1-2, with 7 bases aligning to TRBD1. The length of the CDR3 is 14 residues. V lost 4 bases and J lost 5; bases outside the gene matches: 7. Germline V gives CDR1 LNHDA, CDR2 SQIVND (reference sequence). The CDR3 nucleotides read TGTGCCAGTAGTAATGAGGGGGCAGGATATGGCTACACCTTC. Amino acid sequence: CASSNEGAGYGYTF.

The CDR3 DNA reads TGCGCCAGCAGTGAGGTGCGGGAGGCTAAAGGTACGCAGTATTTT. It yields the protein CASSEVREAKGTQYF. V usage is TRBV10-1 and J usage is TRBJ2-3; 8 bases are a match to TRBD2. Looked up from germline, CDR1 is WNHNN and CDR2 is SYGVQD (reference sequence). The CDR3 is 15 residues long. Losses at the gene ends were 2 bases for V and 8 bases for J; bases not matched to a gene: 9.

The V and J genes are TRBV5-4 and TRBJ2-1; no clear D gene. Between the trimmed V and J ends, which lost 5 bases and 0 bases, there was a span of 15 bases. The CDR3 is 16 residues long. Per germline, CDR1 SGHNT and CDR2 YYREEE (reference sequence). Written as DNA, the CDR3 is TGTGCCAGCAGGGATAGCCCTTTGGGCTCCTACAATGAGCAGTTCTTC. Amino acids: CASRDSPLGSYNEQFF.

J is TRBJ2-1 and V is TRBV6-5; 7 bases map to TRBD2. This CDR3 has 14 amino acids. After removal of 4 bases from V and 8 bases from J, the junction contained 8 bases not matched to a gene. Germline values: CDR1 MNHEY, CDR2 SVGAGI. The CDR3 spells CASSFRGSSHEQFF. CDR3 coding DNA: TGTGCCAGCAGTTTCCGCGGGAGCTCTCATGAGCAGTTCTTC.

The chain has TRBV7-2 and TRBJ2-7, with TRBD2 as a possible D gene (5 bases). The CDR3 has 14 residues. Trimming took 5 bases from V and 1 from J, leaving 12 bases between them. Germline V gene lookup returns CDR1 SGHTA and CDR2 FQGNSA. CDR3 region: CASSIQRGSYEQYF. CDR3 bases: TGTGCCAGCAGCATCCAACGAGGGTCCTACGAGCAGTACTTC.

The chain joins TRBV4-2 to TRBJ2-1, with 7 bases matching TRBD1. The CDR3 is 21 amino acids. Germline CDR1 LGHNA, CDR2 YNFKEQ. Germline trimming cut 4 bases from V and 0 bases from J; bases unmatched to any gene: 21. CDR3 sequence (DNA): TGTGCCAGCAGCCCCCTGGGGGTAGGGACAGCTCCTTCAAGCTCCTACAATGAGCAGTTCTTC. Its protein product is CASSPLGVGTAPSSSYNEQFF.

The V and J genes are TRBV5-6 and TRBJ1-5; 10 bases are shared with TRBD1. CDR3 size: 15 residues. V lost 3 bases and J lost 6; bases outside the gene matches: 6. Germline CDR1 SGHDT, CDR2 YYEEEE. The CDR3 sequence: CASSSGTGASQPQHF. CDR3 DNA sequence: TGTGCCAGCAGCTCAGGGACAGGGGCAAGTCAGCCCCAGCATTTT. Together with reference TRBV5-6 and TRBJ1-5, the CDR3 gives the full variable domain: DAGVTQSPTHLIKTRGQQVTLRCSPKSGHDTVSWYQQALGQGPQFIFQYYEEEERQRGNFPDRFSGHQFPNYSSELNVNALLLGDSALYLCASSSGTGASQPQHFGDGTRLSIL.

The chain joins TRBV10-1 to TRBJ1-1; the D is unclear. Deletions cut 3 bases from V and 5 bases from J, with 16 bases between. CDR1 is WNHNN, CDR2 SYGVQD, per germline (reference sequence). The CDR3 is 15 amino acids. The CDR3 bases are TGCGCCAGCAGTGACAGCCCCAGGATTGGGACTGAAGCTTTCTTT. Translation gives CASSDSPRIGTEAFF.

The genes are TRBV5-6 and TRBJ1-3; 7 bases are shared with TRBD1. Trimming took 2 bases from V and 0 from J; bases not matched to a gene: 5. CDR3 length: 16 residues. Germline CDR1 SGHDT, CDR2 YYEEEE. The CDR3 protein is CASSFGTGDSGNTIYF. CDR3 DNA sequence: TGTGCCAGCAGCTTCGGAACAGGGGACTCTGGAAACACCATATATTTT.

V is TRBV15 and J is TRBJ1-2; D is possibly TRBD1 (6 bases). V gave up 0 bases and J gave up 4 bases, with 12 bases separating them. The germline gives CDR1 LNHNV, CDR2 YYDKDF (reference sequence). CDR3 length: 15 amino acids. DNA for the CDR3: TGTGCCACCAGCAGAGATCTTGGGGGCACCTATGGCTACACCTTC. This encodes CATSRDLGGTYGYTF. Full variable domain (outside the CDR3, taken from reference TRBV15 and TRBJ1-2): DAMVIQNPRYQVTQFGKPVTLSCSQTLNHNVMYWYQQKSSQAPKLLFHYYDKDFNNEADTPDNFQSRRPNTSFCFLDIRSPGLGDTAMYLCATSRDLGGTYGYTFGSGTRLTVV.

The CDR3 reads CASSQSGSQPQHF. CDR3 DNA: TGCGCCAGCAGCCAATCGGGGTCTCAGCCCCAGCATTTT. The chain uses TRBV4-3 and TRBJ1-5; unclear D gene. Trimming left V 2 bases short and J 6 bases short, with 8 bases between. The CDR3 covers 13 residues. Germline loops: CDR1 LGHNA, CDR2 YSLEER.

V and J are TRBV19 and TRBJ1-6; possible D gene TRBD1, 5 bases. The CDR3 totals 16 residues. The germline V gene has CDR1 LNHDA and CDR2 SQIVND (reference sequence). The V and J ends lost 3 bases and 4 bases respectively, with 13 bases between them. CDR3 bases: TGTGCCAGTAGTATTCCCGGCCAGGGTTATAATTCACCCCTCCACTTT. It encodes CASSIPGQGYNSPLHF.

This chain's CDR3 is CASSLGGTLTYEQYF. The CDR3 DNA sequence: TGCGCCAGCAGCTTGGGGGGGACTTTAACCTACGAGCAGTACTTC. This chain joins TRBV5-1 and TRBJ2-7; TRBD2 is a possible D gene (6 bases). CDR1 and CDR2 from the germline V gene are SGHRS and YFSETQ. Deletions cut 0 bases from V and 2 bases from J, with 12 bases between. This CDR3 contains 15 residues.

The rearrangement joins TRBV19 to TRBJ1-1; 7 bases fit TRBD1. Germline V lookup: CDR1 LNHDA, CDR2 SQIVND (reference sequence). The CDR3 has 18 residues. V lost 6 bases, J lost 0 bases, and 16 bases stayed unmatched. CDR3: CASSPAASGQSLNTEAFF. The CDR3 bases are TGTGCCAGTAGCCCCGCGGCTTCGGGACAGAGTTTGAACACTGAAGCTTTCTTT.

This clone is a singleton in its sample. This sequence joins TRBV10-1 and TRBJ2-1; D might be TRBD2 (5 bases). The V gene's germline CDR1 is WNHNN and CDR2 SYGVQD (reference sequence). The CDR3 spans 16 residues. The germline V and J ends were trimmed by 0 bases and 0 bases, with 9 bases remaining between them. CDR3 protein: CASSESERSSYNEQFF. The CDR3 DNA is TGCGCCAGCAGTGAGTCTGAGCGGAGCTCCTACAATGAGCAGTTCTTC.